The subject of this entry is one T cell receptor beta chain. Original methodology: For nucleated cells, counts were estimated from reference gene primer amplification. Sequenced by immunoSEQ multiplex PCR; TCRdb stores in-frame clones only, minus some. Clone size and V and J calls were adopted from that table, with D and trimming inferred from the DNA. There are about 59,000 clones in the sample; 75% to 95% occur only once, and about 17% lies in the top ten. This entry is derived from a study of blood T cell repertoires in COVID-19. Looking at the study overall: There were acute and convalescent COVID-19 samples, and they came from the United States, Italy and Spain. PBMCs, B-cell-depleted T cells, or T cells were the source of the cDNA or gDNA that made up the material.

This TCR derives from an elderly man with acute or convalescent COVID-19. Sequenced sample: peripheral blood.

The chain's CDR3 is CSANHRGTTEAFF. The CDR3 DNA follows: TGCAGCGCAAACCACAGGGGGACAACTGAAGCTTTCTTT. The chain has TRBV29-1 and TRBJ1-1; 8 bases align to TRBD1. In germline, CDR1 is SQVTM, CDR2 ANQGSEA. The CDR3 is made up of 13 amino acids. The junction had 9 bases not matched to a gene; V was cut back by 7 bases and J by 5 bases.